The 14 T cell receptor beta chains below come from one sample, sequenced in a study of blood T cell repertoires in COVID-19. The repertoire was sequenced with immunoSEQ multiplex PCR; TCRdb's copy has only in-frame clones and lacks some. The sample has hundreds of thousands of clones, 89% seen once. Sequenced input: PBMCs or T cells enriched from blood (not recorded which). The receptor set was obtained from a man between 60 and 70 years old who had recovered from COVID-19.

This sequence joins TRBV18 and TRBJ2-7, with D hard to call. Germline CDR1 KGHSH, CDR2 LQKENI. The CDR3 covers 15 residues. Trimming cost V 3 bases and J 1 base, with 13 bases left between them. The CDR3 bases are TGTGCCAGCTCACCGGGCATTGCATTTTCCTACGAGCAGTACTTC. Its translation is CASSPGIAFSYEQYF.

This clone was seen only once. The chain joins TRBV7-2 to TRBJ2-7; TRBD2 matches at 14 bases. The germline V gene has CDR1 SGHTA and CDR2 FQGNSA. J gave up 7 bases and V 0 bases, and 2 bases lay outside the gene matches. The CDR3 length is 15 residues. As DNA, the CDR3 is TGTGCCAGCAGCTTAGCACGGACTAGCGGGGGGGAGCAGTACTTC. It translates to CASSLARTSGGEQYF.

The gene calls are TRBV27 and TRBJ1-1; 7 positions match TRBD1. Trimming at V came to 7 bases and at J to 6 bases, leaving 11 bases not matched to a gene. Germline V lookup: CDR1 MNHEY, CDR2 SMNVEV (reference sequence). This CDR3 contains 14 residues. The CDR3 sequence is CASIPSRDSPEAFF. CDR3 sequence (DNA): TGTGCCAGCATTCCGAGCCGGGACAGCCCTGAAGCTTTCTTT.

The chain couples TRBV9 to TRBJ2-7, with TRBD1 as a possible D gene (5 bases). Germline V gene lookup returns CDR1 SGDLS and CDR2 YYNGEE. The CDR3 contains 14 residues. The V end lost 2 bases, the J end lost 4 bases, and 13 bases lay between the germline ends. The CDR3: CASSVGQARYEQYF. The CDR3 DNA reads TGTGCCAGCAGCGTGGGGCAGGCAAGGTACGAGCAGTACTTC.

The chain couples TRBV6-5 to TRBJ1-2, with no clear D. The germline V gene has CDR1 MNHEY and CDR2 SVGAGI. V lost 5 bases to trimming and J lost 0 bases, with 10 bases between them. The CDR3 has 14 amino acids. CDR3 sequence (DNA): TGTGCCAGCAGTCGACCGGAGGCTAACTATGGCTACACCTTC. Translating gives CASSRPEANYGYTF.

The chain is built from TRBV18 and TRBJ2-1, with 8 bases matching TRBD1. CDR3 length equals 15 residues. Germline V gene sequence: CDR1 KGHSH, CDR2 LQKENI. Losses at the gene ends were 3 bases for V and 6 bases for J; bases not matched to a gene: 7. CDR3 amino acids: CASSPQGQGGNEQFF. The DNA of the CDR3 is TGTGCCAGCTCACCTCAAGGACAGGGAGGCAATGAGCAGTTCTTC.

The J gene is TRBJ2-4, the V gene TRBV7-2; perhaps TRBD2 as D (6 bases). The ends were cut back, 4 bases at V and 6 bases at J, with 10 bases in the middle. CDR1 is SGHTA, CDR2 FQGNSA, per germline. The CDR3 totals 13 residues. The CDR3 sequence: CASSSTSLNIQYF. CDR3 nucleotide sequence: TGTGCCAGCAGCTCGACTAGTTTAAACATTCAGTACTTC.

This CDR3 reads CASSLGFGGGYF. The CDR3 region has the DNA TGTGCCAGCAGCTTAGGTTTCGGCGGTGGGTACTTC. The gene calls are TRBV11-2 and TRBJ2-7; no clear D gene. In germline, CDR1 is SGHAT, CDR2 FQNNGV. The CDR3 loop spans 12 amino acids. Deletions cut 1 base from V and 12 bases from J, with 13 bases between.

The chain recombines TRBV15 with TRBJ1-5; the match to TRBD1 covers 9 bases. CDR1 is LNHNV and CDR2 is YYDKDF in the germline V gene (reference sequence). This CDR3 has 16 amino acids. V shed 6 bases, J shed 7 bases, and the junction held 13 bases outside the gene matches. CDR3 bases: TGTGCCACCAGAACAGACAAAACAGGGGGCTGGCAGCCCCAGCATTTT. Translation gives CATRTDKTGGWQPQHF. The whole variable domain, filled in from reference TRBV15 and TRBJ1-5, reads DAMVIQNPRYQVTQFGKPVTLSCSQTLNHNVMYWYQQKSSQAPKLLFHYYDKDFNNEADTPDNFQSRRPNTSFCFLDIRSPGLGDTAMYLCATRTDKTGGWQPQHFGDGTRLSIL.

The V gene is TRBV6-1, the J gene TRBJ1-1, with 8 bases aligning to TRBD1. The V gene end was trimmed by 3 bases and the J gene end by 2 bases; junction bases not matched to a gene: 5. The CDR3 spans 15 residues. In germline, CDR1 is MNHNS, CDR2 SASEGT. The CDR3 sequence: CASSDIGQGNTEAFF. DNA for the CDR3: TGTGCCAGCAGTGATATCGGACAGGGTAACACTGAAGCTTTCTTT.

The chain joins TRBV29-1 to TRBJ2-7; TRBD1 agrees at 7 bases. Losses at the gene ends were 1 base for V and 0 bases for J; bases not matched to a gene: 6. The CDR3 length is 15 residues. Per the germline V gene, CDR1 is SQVTM and CDR2 is ANQGSEA. CDR3: CSVEGSGTDSYEQYF. DNA for the CDR3: TGCAGCGTTGAAGGTTCCGGGACAGACTCCTACGAGCAGTACTTC.

The table lists this clone with a few counts. This rearrangement joins TRBV5-1 to TRBJ1-6; weak D call: TRBD1 (6 bases). The CDR3 is made up of 14 amino acids. Germline V gene lookup returns CDR1 SGHRS and CDR2 YFSETQ. V was pared by 3 bases and J by 7 bases, with 11 bases between. CDR3: CASSSSRGNSPLHF. The CDR3 DNA is TGCGCCAGCAGCTCTTCCAGGGGAAATTCACCCCTCCACTTT. Together with reference TRBV5-1 and TRBJ1-6, the CDR3 gives the full variable domain: KAGVTQTPRYLIKTRGQQVTLSCSPISGHRSVSWYQQTPGQGLQFLFEYFSETQRNKGNFPGRFSGRQFSNSRSEMNVSTLELGDSALYLCASSSSRGNSPLHFGNGTRLTVT.

The chain combines TRBV11-2 with TRBJ2-2; TRBD1 is a possible D gene (5 bases). Trimming pared 4 bases from V and 0 bases from J, leaving 9 bases between. The CDR3 sequence is 15 residues long. Germline CDR1 and CDR2: SGHAT and FQNNGV. The DNA of the CDR3 is TGTGCCAGCAGCTCGGACAACACGAACACCGGGGAGCTGTTTTTT. Translated: CASSSDNTNTGELFF.

DNA for the CDR3: TGTGCCAGCAGTTTACGGCGGGGGCCGGGCACAGATACGCAGTATTTT. Its protein is CASSLRRGPGTDTQYF. The rearrangement joins TRBV27 to TRBJ2-3, with a possible D match to TRBD2 (7 bases). This CDR3 has 16 residues. V was clipped by 2 bases and J by 1 base, with 13 bases between them. Germline CDR1 and CDR2: MNHEY and SMNVEV (reference sequence).